The source of this T cell receptor (beta chain) is a study of T cell responses to AZD1222 COVID-19 vaccine. Regarding the study as a whole: With dominance at 160-218 and 743-854, vaccine-associated CD4 TCRs spanned spike.

Germline V gives CDR1 MDHEN, CDR2 SYDVKM. V dropped 5 bases and J dropped 2; count of bases not matched to a gene: 18. The CDR3 length is 18 residues. TCRdb's copy holds only in-frame clones and misses some; the assay was immunoSEQ multiplex PCR. This sample has approximately 190,000 clones, with around 93% found just once. This clone has more than one count but fewer than ten. Its antigen remains unknown. The specimen was peripheral blood, collected on day 0 of AZD1222 vaccination. The sequence was obtained from an adult in good health. The chain joins TRBV28 to TRBJ2-7, with 7 bases fitting TRBD1. CDR3 sequence reads: CASSVYRDSRRVTYEQYF. The CDR3 DNA sequence: TGTGCCAGCAGTGTATACCGGGACAGCAGAAGGGTCACCTACGAGCAGTACTTC.